The sequence of this T cell receptor beta chain was determined in a study of T cells in Graves' hyperthyroidism and ophthalmopathy. Germline V gene lookup returns CDR1 SGHAT and CDR2 FQNNGV. The CDR3 sequence is 13 residues long. V shed 5 bases and J 7 bases; nucleotides not matched to a gene: 6. There were TCR beta CDR3 regions amplified from RNA transcripts. RT-PCR in the first round (using the HTBI primer set) targeted the TCR CDR3. TCRdb passed the multiplex PCR reads through MiXCR, listing each CDR3 protein once. The top ten clones hold 30% to 40% of a sample with under 450,000 distinct CDR3 sequences, about a sixth of them seen once.

This clonotype was obtained from a woman aged 25-40 years with Graves' hyperthyroidism that later progressed to Graves' ophthalmopathy. The chain is built from TRBV11-2 and TRBJ1-2, with 8 bases that match TRBD1. Sequenced input: blood. As DNA, the CDR3 is TGTGCCAGCAGCCAGACAGGGGTGTCTGGCTACACCTTC. This codes for CASSQTGVSGYTF.